One and the same sample provided the 23 T cell receptor beta chains below, sequenced in a study of response to subunit inactivated influenza vaccine. TCRdb ran MiXCR on the RT-PCR reads and lists one entry per CDR3 protein. The sample consists of about 570,000 distinct CDR3 sequences, 12% of them appearing once. The input for sequencing was PBMCs from blood, taken on the day of vaccination. Receptors were obtained from a man between 45 and 60 years old who received an inactivated influenza vaccine.

The table lists this clonotype with a few counts. The rearrangement links TRBV2 to TRBJ2-2; the D gene is possibly TRBD2 (6 bases). Per germline, CDR1 SNHLY and CDR2 FYNNEI. The CDR3 covers 15 residues. Between the trimmed V and J ends, which lost 3 bases and 4 bases, there was a span of 12 bases. The CDR3: CASSDGGLLTGELFF. CDR3 DNA sequence: TGTGCCAGCAGTGACGGGGGATTACTCACCGGGGAGCTGTTTTTT.

For the CDR3, the DNA is TGTGCCAGCAGCTTTATAGCGGGAGAAGAGACCCAGTACTTC. This translates into CASSFIAGEETQYF. The gene calls are TRBV7-9 and TRBJ2-5, with 9 bases fitting TRBD2. The ends lost 3 bases at V and 3 bases at J; junction bases unmatched: 2. Germline V gives CDR1 SEHNR, CDR2 FQNEAQ (reference sequence). This CDR3 contains 14 residues. Complete variable domain (other parts from reference TRBV7-9 and TRBJ2-5): DTGVSQNPRHKITKRGQNVTFRCDPISEHNRLYWYRQTLGQGPEFLTYFQNEAQLEKSRLLSDRFSAERPKGSFSTLEIQRTEQGDSAMYLCASSFIAGEETQYFGPGTRLLVL.

The chain links TRBV7-9 to TRBJ1-1; D may be TRBD1 (6 bases). This CDR3 contains 15 residues. V was trimmed by 7 bases and J by 4 bases, leaving 19 bases between them. Per germline, CDR1 SEHNR and CDR2 FQNEAQ (reference sequence). This CDR3 reads CASNFQGLPGTEAFF. Written as DNA, the CDR3 is TGTGCCAGCAATTTCCAGGGGCTCCCGGGCACTGAAGCTTTCTTT.

This sequence joins TRBV28 and TRBJ2-5; the D is unclear. The length of the CDR3 is 14 residues. From germline, CDR1 is MDHEN and CDR2 SYDVKM. Trimming cost V 7 bases and J 0 bases, with 12 bases left between them. CDR3 residues: CASTLARYQETQYF. CDR3 bases: TGTGCCAGCACGTTGGCCAGGTACCAAGAGACCCAGTACTTC.

The CDR3 here is CASSQGQANTDTQYF. CDR3 coding DNA: TGCGCCAGCAGCCAGGGACAGGCAAACACAGATACGCAGTATTTT. The J gene is TRBJ2-3, the V gene TRBV5-1; 8 nucleotides line up with TRBD1. The trim removed 4 bases at V and 2 bases at J, leaving 6 bases unmatched. The CDR3 is 15 amino acids. Germline CDR1 is SGHRS and CDR2 is YFSETQ.

This rearrangement joins TRBV7-6 to TRBJ2-1; 10 bases fit TRBD1. Trimming took 2 bases from V and 14 from J; bases not matched to a gene: 3. CDR3 length equals 12 residues. From germline, CDR1 is SGHVS and CDR2 FNYEAQ. Written as DNA, the CDR3 is TGTGCCAGCAGCTTATTAGGGACAGGGGAGTTCTTC. Its translation is CASSLLGTGEFF. Full variable domain (outside the CDR3, taken from reference TRBV7-6 and TRBJ2-1): GAGVSQSPRYKVTKRGQDVALRCDPISGHVSLYWYRQALGQGPEFLTYFNYEAQQDKSGLPNDRFSAERPEGSISTLTIQRTEQRDSAMYRCASSLLGTGEFFGPGTRLTVL.

The chain is built from TRBV7-9 and TRBJ2-7; D is perhaps TRBD1 or TRBD2 (5 bases each). CDR1 SEHNR and CDR2 FQNEAQ come from the germline V gene (reference sequence). CDR3 length: 12 residues. Trimming pared 5 bases from V and 3 bases from J, leaving 8 bases between. CDR3 in DNA: TGTGCCAGCAGCGGGGACGGCTACGAGCAGTACTTC. Encoded protein: CASSGDGYEQYF.

This clonotype was detected a few times. V gene TRBV12-3 or TRBV12-4 combines with J gene TRBJ1-2, with D maybe TRBD1 (6 bases). This CDR3 contains 15 residues. V shed 5 bases and J shed 1 base, with 14 bases lying between them. CDR3 in DNA: TGTGCCAGCAGTCCACAGGGAACAATTAACTATGGCTACACCTTC. Encoded protein: CASSPQGTINYGYTF.

The V call is TRBV27, the J call TRBJ2-5; 10 bases align to TRBD2. The CDR3 totals 16 residues. Germline CDR1 reads MNHEY; CDR2 reads SMNVEV (reference sequence). Germline trimming cut 2 bases from V and 5 bases from J; bases unmatched to any gene: 8. The CDR3: CASSLLRAGGPETQYF. The CDR3, as DNA: TGTGCCAGCAGTTTACTTCGAGCGGGGGGGCCGGAGACCCAGTACTTC.

V and J are TRBV5-1 and TRBJ2-5; D ambiguous. This CDR3 contains 14 residues. Germline V gene sequence: CDR1 SGHRS, CDR2 YFSETQ. V was clipped by 3 bases and J by 2 bases, with 11 bases between them. The DNA of the CDR3 is TGCGCCAGCAGCTCGTCGAATGGACAAGAGACCCAGTACTTC. Encoded protein: CASSSSNGQETQYF.

This clonotype was observed a handful of times. The chain uses TRBV12-3 or TRBV12-4 and TRBJ2-7; D possibly uses TRBD1 or TRBD2 (5 bases each). The CDR3 loop spans 13 amino acids. V lost 3 bases to trimming and J lost 5 bases, with 11 bases between them. Here the CDR3 reads CASSLRGSDEQYF. The DNA for the CDR3 is TGTGCCAGCAGTTTGAGGGGATCAGACGAGCAGTACTTC.

This clonotype was picked up many times. V is TRBV19 and J is TRBJ2-1; TRBD2 matches 10 bases. CDR1 and CDR2 from the germline V gene are LNHDA and SQIVND (reference sequence). The CDR3 has 15 amino acids. The V and J ends lost 6 bases and 6 bases, in that order; junction bases with no gene match: 8. The CDR3 reads CASRPGTSVFNEQFF. The CDR3 bases are TGTGCCAGTAGACCCGGGACTAGCGTCTTCAATGAGCAGTTCTTC.

In its sample, this clonotype was seen a few times. The chain recombines TRBV5-5 with TRBJ2-5, with 11 bases lining up with TRBD2. The trim removed 2 bases at V and 0 bases at J, leaving 3 bases unmatched. Per germline, CDR1 SGHKS and CDR2 YYEKEE (reference sequence). The CDR3 runs 16 residues. CDR3 DNA sequence: TGTGCCAGCAGCTTTACTAGCGGGGGCTACCAAGAGACCCAGTACTTC. Translation gives CASSFTSGGYQETQYF.

The chain has TRBV6-2 or TRBV6-3 and TRBJ2-5, with 12 bases lining up with TRBD2. This CDR3 has 14 amino acids. The trim removed 3 bases at V and 5 bases at J, leaving 1 base unmatched. CDR1 is MNHEY, CDR2 SVGEGT, per germline. CDR3 residues: CASSYTSGRETQYF. CDR3 sequence (DNA): TGTGCCAGCAGTTATACTAGCGGGAGGGAGACCCAGTACTTC.

The gene calls are TRBV6-5 and TRBJ1-2; TRBD1 is a possible D gene (5 bases). Germline CDR1 reads MNHEY; CDR2 reads SVGAGI. V was cut by 0 bases and J by 4 bases, with 15 bases left in between. There are 16 residues in the CDR3. The CDR3 nucleotides read TGTGCCAGCAGTTACTCGCCGACAGCCAGCTCCTATGGCTACACCTTC. The encoded protein is CASSYSPTASSYGYTF.

This clonotype was picked up a small number of times. The rearrangement uses TRBV7-2 and TRBJ2-1; 8 positions agree with TRBD1. Trimming cost V 5 bases and J 7 bases; bases outside gene matches: 4. The CDR3 is 13 residues long. The germline V gene has CDR1 SGHTA and CDR2 FQGNSA. The CDR3 sequence is CASSTRDRNEQFF. In DNA, the CDR3 is TGTGCCAGCAGCACCCGGGACAGGAATGAGCAGTTCTTC.

This clonotype has ten or more counts. This chain connects TRBV6-1 to TRBJ2-1; D is undetermined. Looked up from germline, CDR1 is MNHNS and CDR2 is SASEGT. The ends were cut back, 10 bases at V and 7 bases at J, with 8 bases in the middle. This CDR3 region has 10 residues. The CDR3 bases are TGTGCCACCGCGTGGAATGAGCAGTTCTTC. It is translated as CATAWNEQFF.

This clonotype was observed at least ten times. The CDR3 reads CASSLNGAPNTEAFF. CDR3 DNA sequence: TGCGCCAGCAGCCTCAACGGGGCCCCGAACACTGAAGCTTTCTTT. This chain connects TRBV5-1 to TRBJ1-1, with TRBD1 as a possible D gene (5 bases). Germline loops: CDR1 SGHRS, CDR2 YFSETQ. Trimming stripped 4 bases from V and 1 base from J, with 14 bases between. The CDR3 runs 15 residues.

The CDR3 region has the DNA TGTGCCAGCAGTGAAGACATGCTTTTCGAGCAGTACTTC. This encodes CASSEDMLFEQYF. This chain links TRBV6-1 with TRBJ2-7; D unresolved. CDR3 length: 13 residues. Trimming took 1 base from V and 6 from J, leaving 10 bases between them. Looked up from germline, CDR1 is MNHNS and CDR2 is SASEGT.

The rearrangement uses TRBV5-1 and TRBJ2-7; 10 nucleotides agree with TRBD2. After removal of 0 bases from V and 5 bases from J, the junction contained 2 bases not matched to a gene. In germline, CDR1 is SGHRS, CDR2 YFSETQ. There are 14 residues in the CDR3. DNA for the CDR3: TGCGCCAGCAGCTTGGAACTAGCGGGACACGAGCAGTACTTC. Amino acid sequence: CASSLELAGHEQYF.

This clonotype was recorded a few times. This sequence joins TRBV20-1 and TRBJ1-2, with D unclear. V was cut by 6 bases and J by 9 bases, with 17 bases left in between. Per germline, CDR1 DFQATT and CDR2 SNEGSKA (reference sequence). The CDR3 sequence is 12 residues long. CDR3 coding DNA: TGCAGTGCGCCCCCCAGACTGGTTAGCTACACCTTC. It is translated as CSAPPRLVSYTF.

A few counts support this clonotype. The chain employs TRBV3-1 and TRBJ2-6, with D unclear. V was cut by 4 bases and J by 8 bases, with 6 bases left in between. The CDR3 consists of 12 residues. The germline CDR1 and CDR2 sequences are LGHDT and YNNKEL (reference sequence). Written as DNA, the CDR3 is TGTGCCAGCAGCCCGGAGACCAACGTCCTGACTTTC. As protein: CASSPETNVLTF.

The chain carries TRBV7-2 and TRBJ2-1, with D perhaps matching TRBD1 (6 bases). The ends were cut back, 5 bases at V and 9 bases at J, with 17 bases in the middle. Germline CDR1 reads SGHTA; CDR2 reads FQGNSA. This CDR3 has 14 amino acids. This chain's CDR3 is CASSRSRQAFEQFF. The DNA of the CDR3 is TGTGCCAGCAGCAGAAGCAGACAGGCTTTTGAGCAGTTCTTC.